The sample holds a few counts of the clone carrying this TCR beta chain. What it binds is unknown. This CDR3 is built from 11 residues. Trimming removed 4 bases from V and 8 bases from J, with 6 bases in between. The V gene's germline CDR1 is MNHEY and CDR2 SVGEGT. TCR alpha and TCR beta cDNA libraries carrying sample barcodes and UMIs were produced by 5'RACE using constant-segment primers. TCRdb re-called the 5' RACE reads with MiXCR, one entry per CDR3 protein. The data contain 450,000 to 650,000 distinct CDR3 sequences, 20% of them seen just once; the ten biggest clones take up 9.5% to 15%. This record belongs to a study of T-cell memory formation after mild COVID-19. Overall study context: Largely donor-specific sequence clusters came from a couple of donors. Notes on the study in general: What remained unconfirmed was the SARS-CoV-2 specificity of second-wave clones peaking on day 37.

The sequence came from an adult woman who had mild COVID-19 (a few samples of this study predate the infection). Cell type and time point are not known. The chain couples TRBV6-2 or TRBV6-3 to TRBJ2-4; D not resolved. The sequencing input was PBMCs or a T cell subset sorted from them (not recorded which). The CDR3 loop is CASSSRDIQYF. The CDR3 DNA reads TGTGCCAGCAGTTCCAGAGACATTCAGTACTTC.